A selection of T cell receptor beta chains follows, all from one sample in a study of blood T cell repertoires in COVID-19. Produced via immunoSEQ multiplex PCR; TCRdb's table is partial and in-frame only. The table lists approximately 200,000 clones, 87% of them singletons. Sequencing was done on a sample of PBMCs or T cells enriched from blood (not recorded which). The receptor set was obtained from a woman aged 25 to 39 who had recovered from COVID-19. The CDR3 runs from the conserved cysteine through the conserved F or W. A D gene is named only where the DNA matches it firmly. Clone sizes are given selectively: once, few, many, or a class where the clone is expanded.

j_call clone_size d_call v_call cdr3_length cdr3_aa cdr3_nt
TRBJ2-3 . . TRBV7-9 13 CASSGGTEDTQYF TGTGCCAGCAGCGGCGGGACAGAAGATACGCAGTATTTT
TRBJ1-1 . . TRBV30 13 CAGSKGQNTEAFF TGTGCCGGATCGAAGGGGCAGAACACTGAAGCTTTCTTT
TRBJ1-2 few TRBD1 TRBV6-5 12 CASSYPGQGINF TGTGCCAGCAGTTACCCGGGACAGGGGATTAACTTC
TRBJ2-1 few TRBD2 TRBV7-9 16 CASSPSGLAGYNEQFF TGTGCCAGCAGCCCCTCGGGACTAGCGGGTTACAATGAGCAGTTCTTC
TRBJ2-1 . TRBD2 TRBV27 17 CASSLSGGLAVYNEQFF TGTGCCAGCAGTTTATCTGGGGGACTAGCGGTCTACAATGAGCAGTTCTTC
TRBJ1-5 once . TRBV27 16 CASSPYREEENQPQHF TGTGCCAGCAGCCCTTACAGGGAAGAGGAGAATCAGCCCCAGCATTTT
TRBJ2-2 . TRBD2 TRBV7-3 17 CASSSKGIAGGNGELFF TGTGCCAGCAGCTCCAAGGGGATAGCGGGGGGCAACGGGGAGCTGTTTTTT
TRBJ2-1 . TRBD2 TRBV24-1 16 CATSDPGLAGYNEQFF TGTGCCACCAGTGACCCAGGACTAGCGGGGTACAATGAGCAGTTCTTC
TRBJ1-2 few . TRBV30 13 CAWETGINYGYTF TGTGCCTGGGAGACAGGCATAAACTATGGCTACACCTTC
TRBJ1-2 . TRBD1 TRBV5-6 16 CASSLATGQGAIGYTF TGTGCCAGCAGCTTGGCAACGGGACAGGGGGCGATTGGCTACACCTTC
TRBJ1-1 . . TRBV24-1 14 CATSDHDRPAEAFF TGTGCCACCAGTGATCATGACAGGCCGGCTGAAGCTTTCTTT
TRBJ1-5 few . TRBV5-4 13 CASSLEGRQPQHF TGTGCCAGCAGCTTGGAAGGGAGACAGCCCCAGCATTTT
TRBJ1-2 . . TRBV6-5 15 CASSPPPGGNYGYTF TGTGCCAGCAGTCCCCCACCGGGGGGTAACTATGGCTACACCTTC